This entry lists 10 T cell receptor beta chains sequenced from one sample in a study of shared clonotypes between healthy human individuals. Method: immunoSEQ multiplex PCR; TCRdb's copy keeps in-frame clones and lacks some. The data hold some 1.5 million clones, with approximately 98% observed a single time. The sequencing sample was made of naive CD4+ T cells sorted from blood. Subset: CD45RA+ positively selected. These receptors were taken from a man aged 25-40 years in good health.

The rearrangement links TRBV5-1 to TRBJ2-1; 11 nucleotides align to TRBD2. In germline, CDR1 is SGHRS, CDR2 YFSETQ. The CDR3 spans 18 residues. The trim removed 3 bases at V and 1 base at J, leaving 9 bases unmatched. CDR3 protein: CASSSTSGGPGSYNEQFF. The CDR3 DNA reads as TGCGCCAGCAGCTCAACTAGCGGGGGCCCTGGATCCTACAATGAGCAGTTCTTC. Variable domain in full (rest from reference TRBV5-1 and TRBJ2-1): KAGVTQTPRYLIKTRGQQVTLSCSPISGHRSVSWYQQTPGQGLQFLFEYFSETQRNKGNFPGRFSGRQFSNSRSEMNVSTLELGDSALYLCASSSTSGGPGSYNEQFFGPGTRLTVL.

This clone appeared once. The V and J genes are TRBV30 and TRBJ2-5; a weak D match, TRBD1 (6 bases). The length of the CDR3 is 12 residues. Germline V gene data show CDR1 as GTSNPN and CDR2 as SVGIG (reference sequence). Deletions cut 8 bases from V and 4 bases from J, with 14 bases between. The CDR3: CAAPTGRETQYF. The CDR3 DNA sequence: TGTGCCGCCCCCACAGGGAGAGAGACCCAGTACTTC.

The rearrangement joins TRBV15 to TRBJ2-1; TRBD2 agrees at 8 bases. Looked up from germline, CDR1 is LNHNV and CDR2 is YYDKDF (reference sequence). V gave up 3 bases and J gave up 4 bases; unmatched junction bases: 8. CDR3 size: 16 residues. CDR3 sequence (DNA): TGTGCCACCAGCAGGTTTTCGCGGGAGGTTTACAATGAGCAGTTCTTC. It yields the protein CATSRFSREVYNEQFF.

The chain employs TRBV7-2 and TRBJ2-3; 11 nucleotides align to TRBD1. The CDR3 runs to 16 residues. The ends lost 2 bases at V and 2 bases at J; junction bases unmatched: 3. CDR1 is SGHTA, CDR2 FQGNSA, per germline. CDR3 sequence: CASSLWDRGSTDTQYF. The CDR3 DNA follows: TGTGCCAGCAGCTTATGGGACAGGGGGTCCACAGATACGCAGTATTTT.

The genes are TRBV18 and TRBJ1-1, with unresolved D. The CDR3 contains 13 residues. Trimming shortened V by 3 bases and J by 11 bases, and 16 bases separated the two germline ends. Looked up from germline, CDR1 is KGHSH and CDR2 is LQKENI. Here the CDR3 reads CASSPRTGEDAFF. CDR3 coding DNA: TGTGCCAGCTCACCGAGGACCGGGGAGGATGCTTTCTTT.

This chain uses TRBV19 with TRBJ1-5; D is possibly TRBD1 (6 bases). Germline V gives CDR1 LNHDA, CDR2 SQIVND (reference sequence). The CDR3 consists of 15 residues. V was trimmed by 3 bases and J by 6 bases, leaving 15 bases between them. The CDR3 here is CASSISAGVGQPQHF. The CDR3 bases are TGTGCCAGTAGTATTTCGGCAGGGGTTGGTCAGCCCCAGCATTTT.

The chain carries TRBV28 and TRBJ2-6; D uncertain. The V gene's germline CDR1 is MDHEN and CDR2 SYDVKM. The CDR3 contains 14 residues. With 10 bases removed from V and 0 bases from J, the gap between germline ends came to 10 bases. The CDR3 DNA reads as TGTGCCACCCCCTCTTACTCTGGGGCCAACGTCCTGACTTTC. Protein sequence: CATPSYSGANVLTF.

CDR3 nucleotides: TGTGCCAGCAGCTCCGACCCGAGTGACATTCAGTACTTC. It codes for CASSSDPSDIQYF. This rearrangement joins TRBV7-2 to TRBJ2-4; D is undetermined. V was shortened by 4 bases and J by 8 bases, with 12 bases between the two germline ends. Germline CDR1 is SGHTA and CDR2 is FQGNSA. CDR3 size: 13 residues. Together with reference TRBV7-2 and TRBJ2-4, the CDR3 gives the full variable domain: GAGVSQSPSNKVTEKGKDVELRCDPISGHTALYWYRQSLGQGLEFLIYFQGNSAPDKSGLPSDRFSAERTGGSVSTLTIQRTQQEDSAVYLCASSSDPSDIQYFGAGTRLSVL.

In nucleotides, the CDR3 is TGCGCCAGCAGCTTGGGACTAGCGGGAGGGACAACCTACAATGAGCAGTTCTTC. Translation: CASSLGLAGGTTYNEQFF. V gene TRBV5-1 combines with J gene TRBJ2-1; TRBD2 matches at 14 bases. The length of the CDR3 is 18 residues. V dropped 0 bases and J dropped 2; count of bases not matched to a gene: 4. Germline V lookup: CDR1 SGHRS, CDR2 YFSETQ.

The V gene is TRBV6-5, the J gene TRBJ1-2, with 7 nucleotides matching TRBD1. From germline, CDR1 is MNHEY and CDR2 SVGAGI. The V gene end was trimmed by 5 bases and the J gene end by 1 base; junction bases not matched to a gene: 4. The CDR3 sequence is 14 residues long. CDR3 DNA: TGTGCCAGCAGTCGAAGGGACAGTAACTATGGCTACACCTTC. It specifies CASSRRDSNYGYTF.